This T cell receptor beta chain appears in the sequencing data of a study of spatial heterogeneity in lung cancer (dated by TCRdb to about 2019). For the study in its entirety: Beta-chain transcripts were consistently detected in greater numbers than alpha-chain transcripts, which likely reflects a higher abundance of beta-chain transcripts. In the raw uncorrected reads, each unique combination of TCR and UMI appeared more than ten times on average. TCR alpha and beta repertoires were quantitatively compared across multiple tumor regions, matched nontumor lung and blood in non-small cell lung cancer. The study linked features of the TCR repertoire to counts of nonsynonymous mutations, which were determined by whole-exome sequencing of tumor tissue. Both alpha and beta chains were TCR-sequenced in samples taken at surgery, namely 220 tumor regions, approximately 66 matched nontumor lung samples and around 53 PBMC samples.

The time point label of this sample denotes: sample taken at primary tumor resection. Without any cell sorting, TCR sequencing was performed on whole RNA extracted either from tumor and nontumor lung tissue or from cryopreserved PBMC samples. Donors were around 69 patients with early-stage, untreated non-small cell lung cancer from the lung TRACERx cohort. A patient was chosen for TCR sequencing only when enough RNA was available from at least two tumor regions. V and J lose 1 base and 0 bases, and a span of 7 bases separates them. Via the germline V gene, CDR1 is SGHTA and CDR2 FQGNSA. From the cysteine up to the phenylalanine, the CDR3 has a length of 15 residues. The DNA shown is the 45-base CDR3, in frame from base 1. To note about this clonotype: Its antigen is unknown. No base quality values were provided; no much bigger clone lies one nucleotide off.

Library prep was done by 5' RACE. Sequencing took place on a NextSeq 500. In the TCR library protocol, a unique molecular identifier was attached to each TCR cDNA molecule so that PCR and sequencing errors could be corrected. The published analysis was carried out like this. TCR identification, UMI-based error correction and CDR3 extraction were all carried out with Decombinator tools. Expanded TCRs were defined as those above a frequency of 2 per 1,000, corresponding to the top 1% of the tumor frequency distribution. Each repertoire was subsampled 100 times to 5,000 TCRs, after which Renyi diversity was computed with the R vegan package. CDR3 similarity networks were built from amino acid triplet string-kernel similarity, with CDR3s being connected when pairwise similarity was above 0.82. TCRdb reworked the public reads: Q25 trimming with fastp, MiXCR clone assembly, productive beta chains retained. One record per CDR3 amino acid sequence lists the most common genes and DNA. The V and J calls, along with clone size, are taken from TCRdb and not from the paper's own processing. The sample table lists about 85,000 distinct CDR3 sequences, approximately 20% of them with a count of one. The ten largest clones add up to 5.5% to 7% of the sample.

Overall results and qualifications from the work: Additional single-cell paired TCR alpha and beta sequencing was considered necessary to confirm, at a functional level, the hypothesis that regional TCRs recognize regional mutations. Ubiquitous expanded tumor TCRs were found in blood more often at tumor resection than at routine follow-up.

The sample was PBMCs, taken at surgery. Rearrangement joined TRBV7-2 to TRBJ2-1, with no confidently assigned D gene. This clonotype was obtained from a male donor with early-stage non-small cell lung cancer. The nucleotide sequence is TGTGCCAGCAGCTTAGAGACTTTCTCCTACAATGAGCAGTTCTTC. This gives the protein CASSLETFSYNEQFF. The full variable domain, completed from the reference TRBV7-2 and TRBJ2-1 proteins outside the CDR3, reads GAGVSQSPSNKVTEKGKDVELRCDPISGHTALYWYRQSLGQGLEFLIYFQGNSAPDKSGLPSDRFSAERTGGSVSTLTIQRTQQEDSAVYLCASSLETFSYNEQFFGPGTRLTVL.